This passage covers 6 T cell receptor beta chains from one sample sequenced in a study of shared clonotypes between healthy human individuals. Generated by immunoSEQ multiplex PCR, the TCRdb table keeps only in-frame clones and is missing some. This table holds approximately 2.5 million clones, 93% found once. The sample comprised naive CD4+ T cells from PBMCs. Documented subset: CD45RA+ positively selected. These receptors were collected from a young man in good health. Some clones in this sample may be carry-over from other donors' samples.

This rearrangement joins TRBV7-2 to TRBJ2-7; D unclear. V lost 4 bases and J lost 0, with 7 bases in between. Germline V gene sequence: CDR1 SGHTA, CDR2 FQGNSA. The CDR3 extends over 13 amino acids. The CDR3 loop reads CASSSAPSYEQYF. The DNA of the CDR3 is TGTGCCAGCAGCTCTGCCCCCTCCTACGAGCAGTACTTC.

This clone was seen only once. CDR3 sequence: CAISESGATSNQPQHF. CDR3 coding DNA: TGTGCCATCAGTGAGTCGGGCGCTACTAGCAATCAGCCCCAGCATTTT. The chain combines TRBV10-3 with TRBJ1-5, with unresolved D. This CDR3 has 16 residues. Trimming cost V 0 bases and J 0 bases, with 9 bases left between them. The germline V gene encodes CDR1 ENHRY and CDR2 SYGVKD.

The chain joins TRBV19 to TRBJ2-1; TRBD1 agrees at 7 bases. The CDR3 has 12 amino acids. The ends lost 9 bases at V and 6 bases at J; junction bases unmatched: 5. Per the germline V gene, CDR1 is LNHDA and CDR2 is SQIVND (reference sequence). CDR3 sequence reads: CASRDRINEQFF. The DNA of the CDR3 is TGTGCCAGCAGGGACAGAATCAATGAGCAGTTCTTC.

This clone was seen a handful of times. The chain is built from TRBV2 and TRBJ1-1; 7 nucleotides align to TRBD1. The CDR3 is made up of 14 amino acids. Germline CDR1 is SNHLY and CDR2 is FYNNEI. V shed 3 bases, J shed 4 bases, and the junction held 5 bases outside the gene matches. The CDR3 loop is CASSEVRGPTEAFF. The CDR3 region has the DNA TGTGCCAGCAGTGAGGTGAGGGGGCCCACTGAAGCTTTCTTT.

On this clone: Within the sample, other DNA sequences also encode this same CDR3. The V gene is TRBV15, the J gene TRBJ2-5, with D perhaps assigned TRBD1 or TRBD2 (5 bases each). This CDR3 spans 12 amino acids. The V and J ends lost 3 bases and 4 bases respectively, with 6 bases between them. The germline V gene has CDR1 LNHNV and CDR2 YYDKDF (reference sequence). The CDR3 is CATSRGPETQYF. Written as DNA, the CDR3 is TGTGCCACCAGCAGGGGACCAGAGACCCAGTACTTC.

The chain has TRBV28 and TRBJ2-2; 7 bases align to TRBD1. The germline gives CDR1 MDHEN, CDR2 SYDVKM. This CDR3 has 14 amino acids. V lost 10 bases, J lost 0 bases, and 5 bases stayed unmatched. The CDR3 loop is CATDGTANTGELFF. For the CDR3, the DNA is TGTGCCACCGACGGGACAGCGAACACCGGGGAGCTGTTTTTT.